The 14 T cell receptor beta chains listed next were all sequenced from one sample in a study of T cell responses to AZD1222 COVID-19 vaccine. TCRdb's table, derived via immunoSEQ multiplex PCR, lists solely in-frame clones and lacks some. The sample consists of 120,000 or so clones, just over 90% of them appearing once. The sequenced sample was peripheral blood, obtained on day 0 of AZD1222 vaccination. These receptors all stem from an adult in good health.

This clone appeared a few times. The chain joins TRBV28 to TRBJ1-1; perhaps TRBD1 as D (6 bases). The CDR3 sequence is 12 residues long. Trimming pared 5 bases from V and 10 bases from J, leaving 14 bases between. CDR1 is MDHEN, CDR2 SYDVKM, per germline. Written as DNA, the CDR3 is TGTGCCAGCAGTGCTACAGGGAGAGGAGCTTTCTTT. This sequence encodes CASSATGRGAFF.

On this clone: The identical CDR3 is also encoded by other nucleotide sequences in the sample. V is TRBV4-3 and J is TRBJ2-4; D might be TRBD2 (6 bases). V lost 1 base and J lost 4, with 8 bases in between. This CDR3 contains 14 residues. CDR1 and CDR2 from the germline V gene are LGHNA and YSLEER. DNA of the CDR3: TGCGCCAGCAGCCAAGCCGGGGGAAAAAACATTCAGTACTTC. The encoded protein is CASSQAGGKNIQYF.

The chain carries TRBV2 and TRBJ1-1; D remains ambiguous. CDR1 and CDR2 from the germline V gene are SNHLY and FYNNEI. Trimming removed 8 bases from V and 2 bases from J, with 18 bases in between. CDR3 size: 15 residues. The CDR3 protein is CASGLNPRPNTEAFF. The CDR3 DNA sequence: TGTGCCAGCGGCTTGAACCCCCGCCCAAACACTGAAGCTTTCTTT.

The chain is built from TRBV6-2 or TRBV6-3 and TRBJ1-5; TRBD1 aligns across 8 bases. Germline values: CDR1 MNHEY, CDR2 SVGEGT. The CDR3 extends over 15 amino acids. The V and J ends lost 6 bases and 4 bases, in that order; junction bases with no gene match: 8. CDR3 bases: TGTGCCAGCAGCCTGGACAGGGTTCGGAATCAGCCCCAGCATTTT. The encoded protein is CASSLDRVRNQPQHF.

The chain links TRBV7-9 to TRBJ2-1; D remains ambiguous. The CDR3 has 13 residues. V was clipped by 1 base and J by 7 bases, with 8 bases between them. Germline V CDR1 and CDR2: SEHNR, FQNEAQ (reference sequence). CDR3 amino acids: CASSLDLTNEQFF. CDR3 in DNA: TGTGCCAGCAGCTTAGACTTGACAAATGAGCAGTTCTTC.

The chain joins TRBV10-3 to TRBJ1-1; unclear D gene. V shed 0 bases and J shed 7 bases, with 9 bases lying between them. Germline lookup yields CDR1 ENHRY and CDR2 SYGVKD. The CDR3 sequence is 13 residues long. The CDR3 loop reads CAISESREGEAFF. Written as DNA, the CDR3 is TGTGCCATCAGTGAGTCCCGGGAGGGTGAAGCTTTCTTT.

The count of this clone is one. The chain employs TRBV12-3 or TRBV12-4 and TRBJ1-4; no reliable D call. V was shortened by 3 bases and J by 8 bases, with 10 bases between the two germline ends. CDR3 size: 13 residues. The CDR3 protein is CASSFAPWEKLFF. The CDR3 nucleotides are TGTGCCAGCAGTTTCGCTCCTTGGGAAAAACTGTTTTTT.

This clone was seen only once. The V call is TRBV28, the J call TRBJ2-5; 7 bases match TRBD2. Looked up from germline, CDR1 is MDHEN and CDR2 is SYDVKM. V shed 5 bases and J 2 bases; nucleotides not matched to a gene: 8. The CDR3 spans 15 residues. The CDR3 bases are TGTGCCAGCAGTCCCACCCTGGGGGGGCAAGAGACCCAGTACTTC. It specifies CASSPTLGGQETQYF.

The V gene is TRBV6-5, the J gene TRBJ2-4; possible D gene TRBD2, 5 bases. Germline V CDR1 and CDR2: MNHEY, SVGAGI. V was shortened by 2 bases and J by 7 bases, with 15 bases between the two germline ends. The CDR3 sequence is 15 residues long. The CDR3 is CASSYKSGPGNIQYF. The CDR3 DNA reads as TGTGCCAGCAGTTACAAGTCCGGCCCGGGGAACATTCAGTACTTC.

The J gene is TRBJ2-3, the V gene TRBV7-3, with D possibly TRBD2 on 6 matching bases. The CDR3 has 14 residues. Trimming removed 4 bases from V and 4 bases from J, with 12 bases in between. In germline, CDR1 is SGHTA, CDR2 FQGTGA. The chain's CDR3 is CASSSGSNPDTQYF. CDR3 in DNA: TGTGCCAGCAGCTCCGGGAGTAACCCAGATACGCAGTATTTT.

The V gene is TRBV27, the J gene TRBJ1-5, with no clear D. V lost 0 bases, J lost 7 bases, and 10 bases lay in between. The germline CDR1 and CDR2 sequences are MNHEY and SMNVEV (reference sequence). This CDR3 region has 14 residues. The CDR3 protein is CASSLSQARQPQHF. In nucleotides, the CDR3 is TGTGCCAGCAGTTTATCGCAGGCACGGCAGCCCCAGCATTTT.

This clone appeared once. CDR3 region: CSVWDLPAFYSNQPQHF. The CDR3 region has the DNA TGCAGCGTCTGGGACCTTCCAGCCTTTTATAGCAATCAGCCCCAGCATTTT. The chain links TRBV29-1 to TRBJ1-5, with a tentative D call TRBD1 (5 bases). Germline CDR1 and CDR2: SQVTM and ANQGSEA. Trimming took off 6 bases at V and 0 bases at J, with 21 bases between the two ends. CDR3 size: 17 residues.

V and J are TRBV2 and TRBJ2-3, with 13 bases identical to TRBD2. This CDR3 comprises 16 residues. CDR1 is SNHLY and CDR2 is FYNNEI in the germline V gene. The junction had 4 bases not matched to a gene; V was cut back by 6 bases and J by 1 base. DNA for the CDR3: TGTGCCAGCAGAAACGGACTAGCGGGAGGCACAGATACGCAGTATTTT. It specifies CASRNGLAGGTDTQYF.

This clone was observed a handful of times. The chain employs TRBV21-1 and TRBJ1-5; the table's D call, TRBD1, was not checked against the DNA. TRBV21-1 is a documented pseudogene. The CDR3 totals 19 residues. CDR3 nucleotide sequence: TGTGCCAGCAGCAAAAATGGACAGGGGAGACAGTTGGGTGATCAGCCCCAGCATTTT. Encoded protein: CASSKNGQGRQLGDQPQHF.